This T cell receptor beta chain appears in the sequencing data of a study of siplizumab effects on memory and regulatory T cells. Study outcomes and limitations: Memory T cells appeared less diverse than naive cells, which seemed to contribute substantially to alloresponse.

This table comes from immunoSEQ multiplex PCR, and its TCRdb copy is limited to in-frame clones, with some not included. The sample contains tens of thousands of clones, over 75% of which appear only once. This clone has just one count. Its cognate antigen is unknown. The sequence derives from a human donor in good health. The sequenced sample was Tregs sorted from blood.

CDR3 in amino acids: CASSQDIQGLGQPQHF. Written as DNA, the CDR3 is TGCGCCAGCAGCCAAGATATACAGGGACTTGGGCAGCCCCAGCATTTT. V is TRBV4-1 and J is TRBJ1-5; D perhaps matches TRBD1 (6 bases). Between the trimmed V and J ends, which lost 0 bases and 7 bases, there was a span of 16 bases. The CDR3 runs 16 residues. CDR1 and CDR2 from the germline V gene are MGHRA and YSYEKL.